Listed below are T cell receptor beta chains from one sample, sequenced in a study of spatial heterogeneity in lung cancer. TCRdb used MiXCR to reprocess the 5' RACE reads, holding one entry per CDR3 protein. The sample comprises about 53,000 distinct CDR3 sequences, under 7.5% of which are singletons, and approximately 2.9% rests with the top ten. The sample consisted of PBMCs, taken at surgery. These receptors originate from a female donor with early-stage non-small cell lung cancer. CDR3s include the opening cysteine and the closing phenylalanine or tryptophan. A D gene is named only where the DNA matches it firmly. The size entry is marked missing in some rows and otherwise reads once, few, many or a size class.

D | J | V | size | DNA | CDR3
TRBD1 | TRBJ2-7 | TRBV28 | many | TGTGCCAGCAGTGAACCGGGACAGGGCTACGAGCAGTACTTC | CASSEPGQGYEQYF
- | TRBJ1-4 | TRBV3-1 | many | TGTGCCAGCAGCCTCGGAGGGGGGGCCAATGAAAAACTGTTTTTT | CASSLGGGANEKLFF
- | TRBJ1-5 | TRBV29-1 | many | TGCAGCGTCGCCGACGAATATAGCAATCAGCCCCAGCATTTT | CSVADEYSNQPQHF
- | TRBJ2-7 | TRBV13 | - | TGTGCCAGCGGCACCTCAGACTACGAGCAGTACTTC | CASGTSDYEQYF
- | TRBJ1-1 | TRBV11-2 | many | TGTGCCAGCCAGGGACCGGGAAACACTGAAGCTTTCTTT | CASQGPGNTEAFF
TRBD2 | TRBJ2-1 | TRBV2 | many | TGTGCCAGCAAGCAAGGACTAGCGGGGGGTGAGCAGTTCTTC | CASKQGLAGGEQFF
TRBD1 | TRBJ2-5 | TRBV28 | many | TGTGCCAGCACCTGGGGGACAGAAGAAGAGACCCAGTACTTC | CASTWGTEEETQYF
- | TRBJ2-3 | TRBV7-2 | few | TGTGCCAGCAGCTTAGCGACGGGGGCCCAAGCTGATACGCAGTATTTT | CASSLATGAQADTQYF
- | TRBJ1-1 | TRBV9 | many | TGTGCCAGCAGCCCCACTCCAGGACGCATGAACACTGAAGCTTTCTTT | CASSPTPGRMNTEAFF
TRBD1 | TRBJ1-4 | TRBV11-2 | - | TGTGCCAGCAGCCTCCGGACAGGGCAGACAACTAATGAAAAACTGTTTTTT | CASSLRTGQTTNEKLFF
TRBD2 | TRBJ2-1 | TRBV10-3 | - | TGTGCCATCAGCGCACTAGCGGGGGGCCCCCTCCCCCGTGAGCAGTTCTTC | CAISALAGGPLPREQFF
TRBD1 | TRBJ2-7 | TRBV5-1 | many | TGCGCCAGCAGGACACTCCCCGGGACAGGGATCTACGAGCAGTACTTC | CASRTLPGTGIYEQYF
TRBD2 | TRBJ2-3 | TRBV23-1 | - | TGCGCCAGCAGTCAATCACGGGAGGAGCGGGGGGGAATAACGCAGTATTTT | CASSQSREERGGITQYF
TRBD1 | TRBJ2-3 | TRBV7-9 | few | TGTGCCAGCAGCCCAGGACAGGGCTTGGGCACAGATACGCAGTATTTT | CASSPGQGLGTDTQYF
- | TRBJ1-5 | TRBV6-2/TRBV6-3 | many | TGTGCCAGCAGTTACGTGTGGGGCCAGCCCCAGCATTTT | CASSYVWGQPQHF
- | TRBJ2-3 | TRBV5-5 | many | TGTGCCAGCAGCTTCCGGGACGGAGTTTTCACAGATACGCAGTATTTT | CASSFRDGVFTDTQYF
- | TRBJ1-6 | TRBV4-2 | - | TGTGCCAGCAGCCAAGAAGGAAATTCACCCCTCCACTTT | CASSQEGNSPLHF
- | TRBJ2-7 | TRBV11-2 | many | TGTGCCAGCAGCTTCTCCCACAACCGCTACGAGCAGTACTTC | CASSFSHNRYEQYF
TRBD1 | TRBJ1-2 | TRBV10-3 | many | TGTGCCATCAGTGAGACCAGGGGGGTCGGCTACACCTTC | CAISETRGVGYTF
TRBD2 | TRBJ2-3 | TRBV20-1 | many | TGCAGTGCCGCAGCGGGGGCGAGCACAGATACGCAGTATTTT | CSAAAGASTDTQYF
TRBD1 | TRBJ1-1 | TRBV18 | few | TGTGCCAGCTCACCAGACAGGGGACAGGAAGCTTTCTTT | CASSPDRGQEAFF
- | TRBJ2-7 | TRBV29-1 | - | TGCAGCGTTGGCCCGGGCAGCTCCTACGAGCAGTACTTC | CSVGPGSSYEQYF
TRBD2 | TRBJ2-2 | TRBV4-3 | many | TGCGCCAGCAGCCAAGATCTCGTTCTAGCGGGAGCGAACACCGGGGAGCTGTTTTTT | CASSQDLVLAGANTGELFF
- | TRBJ2-1 | TRBV4-1 | few | TGCGCCAGCAGCCAAGGTAGAGGGTCGGATGAGCAGTTCTTC | CASSQGRGSDEQFF
- | TRBJ1-2 | TRBV29-1 | many | TGCAGCGTCACGACAGGCCCGTTCTATGGCTACACCTTC | CSVTTGPFYGYTF
- | TRBJ1-4 | TRBV9 | few | TGTGCCAGCAGCATAACAGCAACTAATGAAAAACTGTTTTTT | CASSITATNEKLFF
- | TRBJ2-7 | TRBV20-1 | few | TGCAGTGCCCGGGGCGACTACGAGCAGTACTTC | CSARGDYEQYF
- | TRBJ2-5 | TRBV7-2 | - | TGTGCCAACAGAAAACGAGGACAGACCTCTCAAGAGACCCAGTACTTC | CANRKRGQTSQETQYF
TRBD1 | TRBJ2-7 | TRBV7-2 | many | TGTGCCAGCAGCCGGGAAACAGGGGGCGAGCAGTACTTC | CASSRETGGEQYF
TRBD1 | TRBJ2-6 | TRBV6-5 | many | TGTGCCAGCAGTTCCGGCAGGACAGGGTACTCTGGGGCCAACGTCCTGACTTTC | CASSSGRTGYSGANVLTF
- | TRBJ2-7 | TRBV4-1 | few | TGCGCCAGCAGCCGGGACACGAACACCTACGAGCAGTACTTC | CASSRDTNTYEQYF
- | TRBJ1-2 | TRBV4-3 | few | TGCGCCAGCAGCCTTAGAGGCAGGGGCCGTGGCTACACCTTC | CASSLRGRGRGYTF
TRBD1 | TRBJ1-1 | TRBV5-1 | many | TGCGCCAGCAGCGGGGGACAGGGTAAGACATTGAACACTGAAGCTTTCTTT | CASSGGQGKTLNTEAFF
- | TRBJ2-1 | TRBV28 | many | TGTGCCAGCAGTCCTCACGACAGGGAGCAGTTCTTC | CASSPHDREQFF
- | TRBJ2-5 | TRBV7-2 | - | TGTGCCAGCAGCTCGCAACGGGGGCAAGAGACCCAGTACTTC | CASSSQRGQETQYF
- | TRBJ2-6 | TRBV20-1 | - | TGCAGTGCTAGTCCCCTCTCTGGGGCCAACGTCCTGACTTTC | CSASPLSGANVLTF
- | TRBJ2-5 | TRBV12-3/TRBV12-4 | many | TGTGCCAGCAGTTTTAACAGGGAAGAGACCCAGTACTTC | CASSFNREETQYF
TRBD2 | TRBJ2-5 | TRBV20-1 | - | TGCAGTGCTAGAGACCCGGGAGGGACCCAGTACTTC | CSARDPGGTQYF